This T cell receptor (beta chain) was identified in a study of shared clonotypes between healthy human individuals. Study findings and constraints: Sorted-subset sequencing, rarefaction showed, was incomplete despite large depth.

A note on this clone: As yet, its antigen is unknown.

Germline V lookup: CDR1 SGHNT, CDR2 YYREEE (reference sequence). The CDR3 totals 15 residues. Trimming pared 4 bases from V and 5 bases from J, leaving 19 bases between. Profiling relied on immunoSEQ multiplex PCR, and the TCRdb table lists in-frame clones only, not all of them. The repertoire consists of about 660,000 clones, with around 72% occurring once and the leading ten covering around 1.6%. The V call is TRBV5-4, the J call TRBJ2-7; the D gene could be TRBD1 or TRBD2 (5 bases each). This receptor was identified in a woman aged 30 to 39 in good health. Specimen: memory CD4+ T cells sorted from blood. Subset noted: CD45RA-negative fraction. The CDR3 region has the DNA TGTGCCAGCAGCCCCGGGACGAACTCCCACCACGAGCAGTACTTC. As protein: CASSPGTNSHHEQYF.